This is a list of T cell receptor beta chains from one sample in a study of T cell responses to AZD1222 COVID-19 vaccine. Profiling relied on immunoSEQ multiplex PCR, and the TCRdb table lists in-frame clones only, not all of them. Among about 30,000 clones listed, over 90% were seen once. The source material was peripheral blood, sampled on day 0 of AZD1222 vaccination. Receptor source: an adult in good health. CDR3s include the opening cysteine and the closing phenylalanine or tryptophan. Each record gives: clone size, V gene, J gene, D gene, CDR3 protein, CDR3 DNA. The D gene is left open where the match is weak. Clone size appears in some rows only: once, few, many, or a class for an expanded clone.

>.|TRBV5-1|TRBJ1-1|.
CASSSTGPNTEAFF
TGCGCCAGCAGCTCCACAGGACCGAACACTGAAGCTTTCTTT
>.|TRBV7-2|TRBJ1-4|.
CASSPGRGREKLFF
TGTGCCAGCAGCCCGGGTCGGGGGCGTGAAAAACTGTTTTTT
>once|TRBV19|TRBJ2-7|.
CASSGYGGYEQYF
TGTGCCAGTAGTGGCTACGGGGGCTACGAGCAGTACTTC
>.|TRBV2|TRBJ1-6|TRBD1
CASSDQGGNSPLHF
TGTGCCAGCAGTGATCAGGGGGGAAATTCACCCCTCCACTTT
>few|TRBV18|TRBJ1-5|.
CASSLGAGNQPQHF
TGTGCCAGCTCACTGGGGGCCGGCAATCAGCCCCAGCATTTT
>.|TRBV18|TRBJ1-2|TRBD1
CASVDRYANYGYTF
TGTGCCAGCGTGGACAGGTATGCCAACTATGGCTACACCTTC
>.|TRBV5-5|TRBJ1-5|.
CASSPLHGQPQHF
TGTGCCAGCAGCCCCCTGCATGGCCAGCCCCAGCATTTT
>.|TRBV11-2|TRBJ1-6|.
CASSLGEGLSPLHF
TGTGCCAGCAGCTTAGGGGAGGGCCTTTCACCCCTCCACTTT
>.|TRBV30|TRBJ1-4|TRBD1
CAWSVGTVEKLFF
TGTGCCTGGAGTGTAGGGACAGTCGAAAAACTGTTTTTT
>.|TRBV6-5|TRBJ1-2|.
CASSYAGSYGYTF
TGTGCCAGCAGTTACGCAGGAAGCTATGGCTACACCTTC
>.|TRBV5-6|TRBJ1-2|.
CASSLEGRSGYTF
TGTGCCAGCAGCTTGGAGGGACGCAGTGGCTACACCTTC
>once|TRBV4-1|TRBJ1-1|.
CASSQSSGENTEAFF
TGCGCCAGCAGCCAATCTTCTGGGGAGAACACTGAAGCTTTCTTT
>.|TRBV7-2|TRBJ2-3|TRBD1
CASRGNRGRGTDTQYF
TGTGCCAGCAGGGGAAACAGGGGGCGCGGCACAGATACGCAGTATTTT
>.|TRBV25-1|TRBJ1-5|.
CASSRTGYGNQPQHF
TGTGCCAGCAGTCGGACCGGGTATGGCAATCAGCCCCAGCATTTT
>.|TRBV6-4|TRBJ1-1|.
CASSDSYRDTAFF
TGTGCCAGCAGTGACTCGTACAGGGATACGGCTTTCTTT
>.|TRBV9|TRBJ1-1|.
CASSPRSLLNTEAFF
TGTGCCAGCAGCCCACGATCATTATTGAACACTGAAGCTTTCTTT
>once|TRBV2|TRBJ1-5|.
CASGGSNQPQHF
TGTGCCAGCGGAGGGAGCAATCAGCCCCAGCATTTT
>.|TRBV6-5|TRBJ2-7|TRBD2
CASSYREGLPNYEQYF
TGTGCCAGCAGTTACCGTGAGGGACTACCAAACTACGAGCAGTACTTC
>.|TRBV25-1|TRBJ1-5|.
CASSQNSNQPQHF
TGTGCCAGCAGTCAAAATAGCAATCAGCCCCAGCATTTT
>.|TRBV5-6|TRBJ2-1|.
CASSLDGANEQFF
TGTGCCAGCAGCTTGGATGGTGCCAATGAGCAGTTCTTC
>.|TRBV30|TRBJ1-5|.
CAWSVGMVDQPQHF
TGTGCCTGGAGTGTGGGGATGGTTGATCAGCCCCAGCATTTT
>.|TRBV9|TRBJ2-7|TRBD2
CASSRASGGSYEQYF
TGTGCCAGCAGCCGAGCTAGCGGGGGCTCCTACGAGCAGTACTTC